A selection of T cell receptor beta chains follows, all from one sample in a study of CD8+ T cells in alopecia areata. Some clones are missing from TCRdb's copy, which holds only in-frame ones; the method was immunoSEQ multiplex PCR. Seen here are some 130,000 clones, about 50% observed once, and the top ten hold 0.46%. This specimen consisted of CD4+ T cells sorted from blood, obtained at week 4, from a patient treated with tofacitinib. These receptors came from a human donor with alopecia areata. Each CDR3 is given with its conserved first and last residue. The D gene is left open where the match is weak. Clone size is shown for a subset of rows, as once, few, many or a class of expanded clone.

CDR3aa,CDR3nt,d_gene,v_gene,len,abundance,j_gene
CSVGAGVGQPQHF,TGCAGCGTTGGAGCAGGGGTAGGGCAGCCCCAGCATTTT,-,TRBV29-1,13,few,TRBJ1-5
CASSWGQMNTEAFF,TGTGCCAGCAGCTGGGGACAGATGAACACTGAAGCTTTCTTT,TRBD1,TRBV6-1,14,-,TRBJ1-1
CASSPLEDQETQYF,TGTGCCAGCTCACCACTCGAGGACCAAGAGACCCAGTACTTC,-,TRBV18,14,few,TRBJ2-5
CASSYPAQSSGNTIYF,TGTGCCAGCAGTTACCCGGCCCAGAGCTCTGGAAACACCATATATTTT,-,TRBV6-6,16,many,TRBJ1-3
CAWSSSPYGYTF,TGTGCCTGGAGTTCCTCCCCCTATGGCTACACCTTC,-,TRBV30,12,-,TRBJ1-2
CASSYSPDTHYEQYF,TGTGCCAGCAGTTACTCCCCGGACACGCACTACGAGCAGTACTTC,-,TRBV6-5,15,few,TRBJ2-7
CAISAVSGSKDEQYF,TGTGCCATCAGTGCCGTTAGCGGGAGTAAGGACGAGCAGTACTTC,TRBD2,TRBV6-5,15,-,TRBJ2-7
CAWSVGPLGETQYF,TGTGCCTGGAGTGTAGGGCCTCTGGGAGAGACCCAGTACTTC,-,TRBV30,14,-,TRBJ2-5
CASSHTWDSEQFF,TGTGCCAGCAGCCACACCTGGGACTCCGAGCAGTTCTTC,-,TRBV7-3,13,-,TRBJ2-1
CAWSGVRPYEQYF,TGTGCCTGGAGTGGGGTACGGCCTTACGAGCAGTACTTC,-,TRBV30,13,few,TRBJ2-7
CAWSPTAKEQYF,TGTGCCTGGAGCCCAACTGCGAAGGAGCAGTACTTC,-,TRBV30,12,-,TRBJ2-7